This T cell receptor (beta chain) appears in the sequencing data of a study of cytomegalovirus exposure and HLA in healthy donors. This CDR3 spans 14 amino acids. Germline V gene sequence: CDR1 SNHLY, CDR2 FYNNEI. Between the trimmed V and J ends, which lost 8 bases and 6 bases, there was a span of 17 bases. Clones were read by immunoSEQ multiplex PCR, and TCRdb kept only the in-frame ones, dropping some. Of 70,000 to 80,000 clones listed, 94% are singletons. The approximately 120-subject validation cohort, separate from the roughly 700-subject first cohort, included the donors. This chain joins TRBV2 and TRBJ2-1, with a weak D call TRBD1 (5 bases). Specimen: PBMCs. This receptor was identified in a woman younger than 35 in good health and CMV-seropositive. The CDR3 coding sequence is TGTGCCAGCCTGATTTTGACAGCGAGCAATGAGCAGTTCTTC. It specifies CASLILTASNEQFF. The whole variable domain, remainder taken from reference TRBV2 and TRBJ2-1, is EPEVTQTPSHQVTQMGQEVILRCVPISNHLYFYWYRQILGQKVEFLVSFYNNEISEKSEIFDDQFSVERPDGSNFTLKIRSTKLEDSAMYFCASLILTASNEQFFGPGTRLTVL.